A single sample is the source of the 27 T cell receptor beta chains below, sequenced in a study of identifying expanded T cells in peripheral blood. Generated by immunoSEQ multiplex PCR, the TCRdb table keeps only in-frame clones and is missing some. Found here are approximately 110,000 clones, about 89% of them singletons; the top ten hold around 17%. Sample: blood. The source of these receptors is a person aged 18 to 70 in good health.

The V and J genes are TRBV7-2 and TRBJ2-5; 12 bases match TRBD2. The CDR3 extends over 17 amino acids. In germline, CDR1 is SGHTA, CDR2 FQGNSA. V trimming: 1 base; J trimming: 6 bases; junction bases outside the gene matches: 9. The DNA of the CDR3 is TGTGCCAGCAGCTTAGAGTGGCTAGCGGGGGGGATCCAGACCCAGTACTTC. Encoded protein: CASSLEWLAGGIQTQYF.

The genes are TRBV21-1 and TRBJ2-5; the DNA was not compared with TRBD1, the D call given in the table. TRBV21-1 is designated a pseudogene. The CDR3 consists of 15 residues. The CDR3 loop reads CASTERTGGRETQYF. Written as DNA, the CDR3 is TGTGCCAGCACCGAACGGACAGGGGGCAGGGAGACCCAGTACTTC.

Details on this clone: Germline is not matched at one junction end, which may reflect a read error. The gene calls are TRBV18 and TRBJ2-7; D might be TRBD2 (6 bases). The CDR3 is 16 amino acids. Germline lookup yields CDR1 KGHSH and CDR2 LQKENI. The CDR3 DNA follows: TGTGCCAGCTCCCCACGATCGGGGGATTCCTCCTACGAGCAGTACTTC. Its protein product is CASSPRSGDSSYEQYF. Full variable domain (missing parts from reference TRBV18 and TRBJ2-7): NAGVMQNPRHLVRRRGQEARLRCSPMKGHSHVYWYRQLPEEGLKFMVYLQKENIIDESGMPKERFSAEFPKEGPSILRIQQVVRGDSAAYFCASSPRSGDSSYEQYFGPGTRLTVT.

The chain uses TRBV18 and TRBJ2-7; 7 positions agree with TRBD2. CDR3 size: 13 residues. Germline CDR1 KGHSH, CDR2 LQKENI. V was clipped by 3 bases and J by 6 bases; unmatched bases: 5. The CDR3 here is CASSPEGLSEQYF. DNA for the CDR3: TGTGCCAGCTCACCTGAGGGACTAAGCGAGCAGTACTTC.

The chain links TRBV11-2 to TRBJ1-1; D remains ambiguous. Trimming left V 0 bases short and J 3 bases short, with 5 bases between. The CDR3 consists of 13 residues. Germline V gene data show CDR1 as SGHAT and CDR2 as FQNNGV. CDR3 protein: CASSLERDTEAFF. For the CDR3, the DNA is TGTGCCAGCAGCTTAGAAAGGGACACTGAAGCTTTCTTT.

The chain recombines TRBV7-2 with TRBJ2-1; D is possibly TRBD1 or TRBD2 (5 bases each). The germline V and J ends were trimmed by 0 bases and 4 bases, with 16 bases remaining between them. The germline CDR1 and CDR2 sequences are SGHTA and FQGNSA. The CDR3 is 17 amino acids. CDR3 DNA sequence: TGTGCCAGCAGCTTAGCCTCCGTCCGGGGACCGTACAATGAGCAGTTCTTC. It yields the protein CASSLASVRGPYNEQFF.

In DNA, the CDR3 is TGTGCCATCAGCTTGACAGCTGATGAAAAACTGTTTTTT. This codes for CAISLTADEKLFF. The rearrangement links TRBV10-3 to TRBJ1-4; a possible D gene is TRBD1 (5 bases). The CDR3 totals 13 residues. V lost 6 bases and J 6 bases, leaving 11 bases between the germline ends. The germline V gene has CDR1 ENHRY and CDR2 SYGVKD.

V and J are TRBV5-6 and TRBJ2-5; TRBD2 matches 9 bases. The V gene's germline CDR1 is SGHDT and CDR2 YYEEEE. V lost 1 base to trimming and J lost 0 bases; unmatched junction nucleotides: 7. This CDR3 region has 17 residues. The CDR3 DNA reads TGTGCCAGCAGCTTGCGGTCTAGCGGGGCGTACCAAGAGACCCAGTACTTC. Amino acids: CASSLRSSGAYQETQYF.

This clone came up once. The rearrangement links TRBV7-6 to TRBJ2-3; D uncertain. V was cut by 5 bases and J by 3 bases, with 6 bases left in between. Germline V CDR1 and CDR2: SGHVS, FNYEAQ. The CDR3 has 12 amino acids. This CDR3 is CASSPGTDTQYF. The CDR3 DNA reads as TGTGCCAGCAGCCCCGGGACAGATACGCAGTATTTT.

In DNA form, the CDR3 reads TGTGCCAGCAGCTTAGTCTCCGGGAAAAACACCGGGGAGCTGTTTTTT. It encodes CASSLVSGKNTGELFF. The chain couples TRBV13 to TRBJ2-2, with a weak D call TRBD2 (5 bases). The CDR3 has 16 amino acids. From germline, CDR1 is PRHDT and CDR2 FYEKMQ (reference sequence). The ends were cut back, 1 base at V and 2 bases at J, with 11 bases in the middle. Using reference TRBV13 and TRBJ2-2 for the parts outside the CDR3, the full variable domain is AAGVIQSPRHLIKEKRETATLKCYPIPRHDTVYWYQQGPGQDPQFLISFYEKMQSDKGSIPDRFSAQQFSDYHSELNMSSLELGDSALYFCASSLVSGKNTGELFFGEGSRLTVL.

The chain carries TRBV6-5 and TRBJ1-2; maybe TRBD1 (6 bases). CDR1 is MNHEY, CDR2 SVGAGI, per germline. The CDR3 consists of 15 residues. Trimming stripped 6 bases from V and 11 bases from J, with 25 bases between. The CDR3 DNA reads TGTGCCAGCAGCCCCTGGACCGGGACATCCCTCGTTTACACCTTC. The encoded protein is CASSPWTGTSLVYTF.

The chain is built from TRBV27 and TRBJ2-7; 9 bases are shared with TRBD2. J gave up 7 bases and V 2 bases, and 18 bases lay outside the gene matches. The CDR3 length is 18 residues. Germline V gene data show CDR1 as MNHEY and CDR2 as SMNVEV (reference sequence). The CDR3 here is CASSLSVSPAGGPGEQYF. In DNA form, the CDR3 reads TGTGCCAGCAGTTTAAGCGTCTCTCCGGCGGGGGGGCCCGGGGAGCAGTACTTC.

The V and J genes are TRBV5-4 and TRBJ2-6; no firm D call. The CDR3 consists of 16 residues. Trimming pared 0 bases from V and 0 bases from J, leaving 7 bases between. Looked up from germline, CDR1 is SGHNT and CDR2 is YYREEE (reference sequence). CDR3 residues: CASSLGTHSGANVLTF. CDR3 bases: TGTGCCAGCAGCTTGGGAACTCACTCTGGGGCCAACGTCCTGACTTTC.

The V gene is TRBV5-1, the J gene TRBJ2-5; 9 bases fit TRBD1. Trimming at V came to 2 bases and at J to 5 bases, leaving 4 bases not matched to a gene. The germline V gene encodes CDR1 SGHRS and CDR2 YFSETQ. This CDR3 spans 14 amino acids. DNA for the CDR3: TGCGCCAGCAGCTTCCAGGGACAGGGTGAGACCCAGTACTTC. It specifies CASSFQGQGETQYF.

The V and J genes are TRBV27 and TRBJ1-3, with D unclear. The V end was cut by 4 bases, the J end by 2 bases, with 9 bases between. The CDR3 runs 14 residues. The V gene's germline CDR1 is MNHEY and CDR2 SMNVEV (reference sequence). CDR3 nucleotides: TGTGCCAGCAGTTCCCATGCTACTGGAAACACCATATATTTT. Translation gives CASSSHATGNTIYF.

Here the CDR3 DNA reads TGTGCCACCAGCAGAGATGGGACAGGGGCCACTGAAGCTTTCTTT. It encodes CATSRDGTGATEAFF. The chain has TRBV15 and TRBJ1-1, with 10 bases that match TRBD1. Germline lookup yields CDR1 LNHNV and CDR2 YYDKDF (reference sequence). V lost 0 bases and J lost 4; bases outside the gene matches: 2. The CDR3 totals 15 residues. Full variable domain (outside the CDR3, taken from reference TRBV15 and TRBJ1-1): DAMVIQNPRYQVTQFGKPVTLSCSQTLNHNVMYWYQQKSSQAPKLLFHYYDKDFNNEADTPDNFQSRRPNTSFCFLDIRSPGLGDTAMYLCATSRDGTGATEAFFGQGTRLTVV.

The chain links TRBV9 to TRBJ2-3; 7 nucleotides match TRBD1. Trimming cost V 0 bases and J 6 bases; bases outside gene matches: 16. This CDR3 is built from 18 residues. The germline V gene encodes CDR1 SGDLS and CDR2 YYNGEE. The CDR3 nucleotides are TGTGCCAGCAGCGTAGGCCCTGAAAGGGGGCTTAGGGGGGATACGCAGTATTTT. Protein sequence: CASSVGPERGLRGDTQYF.

This sequence joins TRBV9 and TRBJ1-6; TRBD1 matches 8 bases. CDR1 and CDR2 (germline): SGDLS, YYNGEE. J gave up 6 bases and V 5 bases, and 10 bases lay outside the gene matches. The CDR3 totals 16 residues. For the CDR3, the DNA is TGTGCCAGCAGTTTAGGGGGACAGGCCTCTAATTCACCCCTCCACTTT. This gives the protein CASSLGGQASNSPLHF. Combining the CDR3 with reference TRBV9 and TRBJ1-6 gives the whole variable domain DSGVTQTPKHLITATGQRVTLRCSPRSGDLSVYWYQQSLDQGLQFLIQYYNGEERAKGNILERFSAQQFPDLHSELNLSSLELGDSALYFCASSLGGQASNSPLHFGNGTRLTVT.

This rearrangement joins TRBV6-1 to TRBJ2-3; tentatively, D is TRBD1 (6 bases). Trimming removed 2 bases at V and 2 bases at J, with 11 bases between. Germline loops: CDR1 MNHNS, CDR2 SASEGT. CDR3 length: 15 residues. The CDR3, as DNA: TGTGCCAGCAGTGAACCAGGGGTACTCACAGATACGCAGTATTTT. It yields the protein CASSEPGVLTDTQYF.

The J gene is TRBJ2-7, the V gene TRBV19; the match to TRBD1 covers 7 bases. J gave up 3 bases and V 0 bases, and 14 bases lay outside the gene matches. The CDR3 has 18 amino acids. Germline lookup yields CDR1 LNHDA and CDR2 SQIVND (reference sequence). CDR3 in DNA: TGTGCCAGTAGTATAGATCCCAGGGGGTCGAGTCGGGACTACGAGCAGTACTTC. This encodes CASSIDPRGSSRDYEQYF.

The J gene is TRBJ2-5, the V gene TRBV4-1, with 10 bases matching TRBD2. Per germline, CDR1 MGHRA and CDR2 YSYEKL. CDR3 size: 19 residues. V dropped 3 bases and J dropped 7; count of bases not matched to a gene: 20. This CDR3 reads CASSHKSSSGGSRLATQYF. The CDR3 DNA reads as TGCGCCAGCAGCCATAAGAGTAGTAGCGGGGGGTCACGGCTGGCGACCCAGTACTTC.

The chain carries TRBV11-2 and TRBJ2-2; TRBD2 is a possible D gene (6 bases). Per the germline V gene, CDR1 is SGHAT and CDR2 is FQNNGV. This CDR3 contains 15 residues. Trimming took off 8 bases at V and 1 base at J, with 14 bases between the two ends. CDR3 sequence reads: CASSPGGGNTGELFF. The CDR3 nucleotides read TGTGCCAGCTCCCCTGGGGGAGGGAACACCGGGGAGCTGTTTTTT.

The chain employs TRBV4-3 and TRBJ2-3, with D unresolved. Per the germline V gene, CDR1 is LGHNA and CDR2 is YSLEER. This CDR3 is built from 13 residues. Trimming removed 0 bases from V and 2 bases from J, with 3 bases in between. The CDR3 sequence is CASSQELTDTQYF. The CDR3 DNA sequence: TGCGCCAGCAGCCAAGAGCTCACAGATACGCAGTATTTT.

The CDR3 loop reads CASSGDGGTYGYTF. The CDR3, as DNA: TGTGCCAGTAGTGGGGACGGAGGGACCTATGGCTACACCTTC. The chain has TRBV19 and TRBJ1-2; D may be TRBD1 (5 bases). V was cut by 5 bases and J by 4 bases, with 14 bases left in between. Germline V lookup: CDR1 LNHDA, CDR2 SQIVND (reference sequence). CDR3 length: 14 amino acids. Drawing the rest from reference TRBV19 and TRBJ1-2, the complete variable domain is DGGITQSPKYLFRKEGQNVTLSCEQNLNHDAMYWYRQDPGQGLRLIYYSQIVNDFQKGDIAEGYSVSREKKESFPLTVTSAQKNPTAFYLCASSGDGGTYGYTFGSGTRLTVV.

Worth noting for this clone: An end of the junction differs from the germline gene, which may be a read error. This chain uses TRBV13 with TRBJ1-2; no reliable D call. The germline gives CDR1 PRHDT, CDR2 FYEKMQ (reference sequence). The CDR3 spans 13 residues. DNA of the CDR3: TGTGCCAGCAGCCCTAGAAGGGCCCTGTCCCAACACTTC. Encoded protein: CASSPRRALSQHF.

This sequence joins TRBV5-8 and TRBJ2-1; no clear D gene. The germline gives CDR1 SGHTS, CDR2 YDEGEE. V was pared by 1 base and J by 4 bases, with 0 bases between. The CDR3 extends over 11 amino acids. The CDR3 coding sequence is TGTGCCAGCAGCTTGTACAATGAGCAGTTCTTC. As protein: CASSLYNEQFF.

The V and J genes are TRBV2 and TRBJ2-7; the D call may be TRBD1 or TRBD2 (5 bases each). The CDR3 has 12 amino acids. Trimming stripped 3 bases from V and 6 bases from J, with 9 bases between. Germline CDR1 reads SNHLY; CDR2 reads FYNNEI. The CDR3 reads CASSEVGTEQYF. CDR3 coding DNA: TGTGCCAGCAGTGAGGTAGGGACCGAGCAGTACTTC.